This TCR beta chain was sequenced in a study of cytotoxic CD8 clonotypes in ibrutinib-treated CLL. V lost 2 bases and J lost 0, with 8 bases in between. The CDR3 sequence is 15 residues long. Germline lookup yields CDR1 MNHNY and CDR2 SVGAGI (reference sequence). TCRdb's copy holds only in-frame clones and misses some; the assay was immunoSEQ multiplex PCR. The profile shows about 300,000 clones, 65% to 85% of them singletons. This clone has only one observation. The V gene is TRBV6-6, the J gene TRBJ2-4, with TRBD1 as a possible D gene (5 bases). Material: PBMCs, obtained at disease progression, from a patient treated with ibrutinib. This receptor was identified in a human donor with chronic lymphocytic leukemia. CDR3 loop: CASSYRQLAKNIQYF. The CDR3, as DNA: TGTGCCAGCAGTTACCGACAGCTAGCCAAAAACATTCAGTACTTC.